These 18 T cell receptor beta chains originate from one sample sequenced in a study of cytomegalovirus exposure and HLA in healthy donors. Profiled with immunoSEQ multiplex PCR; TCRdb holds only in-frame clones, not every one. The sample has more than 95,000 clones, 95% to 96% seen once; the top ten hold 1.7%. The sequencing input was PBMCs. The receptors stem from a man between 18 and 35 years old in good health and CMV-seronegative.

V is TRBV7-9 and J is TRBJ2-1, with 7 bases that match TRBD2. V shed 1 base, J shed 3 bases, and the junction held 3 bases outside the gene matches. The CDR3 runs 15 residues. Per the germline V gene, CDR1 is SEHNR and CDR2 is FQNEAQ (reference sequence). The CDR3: CASSLVRDYYNEQFF. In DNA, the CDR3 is TGTGCCAGCAGCTTAGTACGGGACTACTACAATGAGCAGTTCTTC.

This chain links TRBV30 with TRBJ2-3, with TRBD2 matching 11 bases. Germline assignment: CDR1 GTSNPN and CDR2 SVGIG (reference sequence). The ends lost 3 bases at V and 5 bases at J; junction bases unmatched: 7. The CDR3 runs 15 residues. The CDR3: CAWSKTSGRIDTQYF. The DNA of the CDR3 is TGTGCCTGGAGCAAAACTAGCGGGAGAATAGATACGCAGTATTTT.

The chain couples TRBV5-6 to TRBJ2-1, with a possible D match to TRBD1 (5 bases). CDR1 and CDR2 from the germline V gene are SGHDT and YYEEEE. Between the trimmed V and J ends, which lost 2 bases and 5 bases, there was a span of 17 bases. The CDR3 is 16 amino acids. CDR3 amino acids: CASSLGSGYLDNEQFF. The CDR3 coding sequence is TGTGCCAGCAGCTTAGGTTCAGGGTATCTCGACAATGAGCAGTTCTTC.

The CDR3 bases are TGTGCCAGCAGCCCCGACAGGGTCCCCTACGAGCAGTACTTC. It yields the protein CASSPDRVPYEQYF. V and J are TRBV5-6 and TRBJ2-7; 7 bases are a match to TRBD1. This CDR3 spans 14 amino acids. The germline gives CDR1 SGHDT, CDR2 YYEEEE. The V and J ends lost 4 bases and 2 bases, in that order; junction bases with no gene match: 6.

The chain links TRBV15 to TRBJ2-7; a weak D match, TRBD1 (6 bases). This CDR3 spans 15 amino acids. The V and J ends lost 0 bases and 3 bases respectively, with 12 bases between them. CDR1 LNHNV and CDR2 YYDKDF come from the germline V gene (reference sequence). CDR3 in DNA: TGTGCCACCAGCAGAGATGAGGGGACACTCTACGAGCAGTACTTC. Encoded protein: CATSRDEGTLYEQYF. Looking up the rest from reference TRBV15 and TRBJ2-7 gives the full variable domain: DAMVIQNPRYQVTQFGKPVTLSCSQTLNHNVMYWYQQKSSQAPKLLFHYYDKDFNNEADTPDNFQSRRPNTSFCFLDIRSPGLGDTAMYLCATSRDEGTLYEQYFGPGTRLTVT.

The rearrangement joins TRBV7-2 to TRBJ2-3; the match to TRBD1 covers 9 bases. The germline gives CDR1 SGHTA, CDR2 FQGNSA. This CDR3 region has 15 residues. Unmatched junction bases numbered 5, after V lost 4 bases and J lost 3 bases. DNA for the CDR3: TGTGCCAGCAGCTCCTGGACAGGGGTGACAGATACGCAGTATTTT. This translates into CASSSWTGVTDTQYF.

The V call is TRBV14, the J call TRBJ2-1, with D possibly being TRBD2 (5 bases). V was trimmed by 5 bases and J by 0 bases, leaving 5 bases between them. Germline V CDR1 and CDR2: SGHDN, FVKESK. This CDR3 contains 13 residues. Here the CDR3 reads CASSGSSYNEQFF. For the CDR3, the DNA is TGTGCCAGCAGCGGGAGCTCCTACAATGAGCAGTTCTTC.

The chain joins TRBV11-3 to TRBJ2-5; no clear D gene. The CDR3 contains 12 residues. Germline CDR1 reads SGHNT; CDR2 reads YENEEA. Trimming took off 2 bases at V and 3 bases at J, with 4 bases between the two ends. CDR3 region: CASSLLEETQYF. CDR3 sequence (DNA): TGTGCCAGCAGCTTACTCGAAGAGACCCAGTACTTC.

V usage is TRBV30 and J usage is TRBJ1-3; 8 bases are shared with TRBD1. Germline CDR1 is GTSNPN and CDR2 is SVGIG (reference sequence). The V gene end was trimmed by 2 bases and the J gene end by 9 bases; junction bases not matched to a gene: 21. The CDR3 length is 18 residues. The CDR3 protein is CAWSSYLGALQGASTIYF. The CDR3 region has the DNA TGTGCCTGGAGTTCCTACCTAGGGGCACTTCAGGGGGCGAGCACCATATATTTT.

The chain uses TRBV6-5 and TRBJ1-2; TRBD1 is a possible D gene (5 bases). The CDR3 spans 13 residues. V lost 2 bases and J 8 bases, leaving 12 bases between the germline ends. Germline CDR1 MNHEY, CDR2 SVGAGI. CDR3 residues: CASSYGGFGGYTF. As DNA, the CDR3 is TGTGCCAGCAGTTACGGGGGGTTCGGCGGCTACACCTTC.

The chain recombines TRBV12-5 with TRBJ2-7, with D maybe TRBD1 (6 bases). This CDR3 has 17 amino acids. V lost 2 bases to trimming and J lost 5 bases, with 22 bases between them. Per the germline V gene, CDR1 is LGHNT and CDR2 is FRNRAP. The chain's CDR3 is CASGLPPMQGMKHEQYF. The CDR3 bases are TGTGCTAGTGGTTTGCCCCCTATGCAGGGGATGAAGCACGAGCAGTACTTC.

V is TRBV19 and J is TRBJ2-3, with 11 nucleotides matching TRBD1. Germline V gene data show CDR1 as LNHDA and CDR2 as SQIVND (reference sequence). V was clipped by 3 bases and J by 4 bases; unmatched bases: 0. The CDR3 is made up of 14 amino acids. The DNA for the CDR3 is TGTGCCAGTAGTATGGGACAGGGGGCAGATACGCAGTATTTT. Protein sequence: CASSMGQGADTQYF.

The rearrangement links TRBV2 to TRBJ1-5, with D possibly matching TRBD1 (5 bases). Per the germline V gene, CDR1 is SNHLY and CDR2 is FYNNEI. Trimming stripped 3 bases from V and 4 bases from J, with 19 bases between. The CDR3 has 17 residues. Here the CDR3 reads CASSDAGVVGLNQPQHF. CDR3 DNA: TGTGCCAGCAGTGACGCGGGGGTGGTGGGTCTGAATCAGCCCCAGCATTTT.

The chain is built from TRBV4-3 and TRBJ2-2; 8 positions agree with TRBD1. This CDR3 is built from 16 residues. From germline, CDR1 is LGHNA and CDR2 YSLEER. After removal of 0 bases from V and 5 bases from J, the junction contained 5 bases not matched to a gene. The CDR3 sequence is CASSQDVGQVTGELFF. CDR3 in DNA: TGCGCCAGCAGCCAAGATGTGGGACAGGTAACCGGGGAGCTGTTTTTT.

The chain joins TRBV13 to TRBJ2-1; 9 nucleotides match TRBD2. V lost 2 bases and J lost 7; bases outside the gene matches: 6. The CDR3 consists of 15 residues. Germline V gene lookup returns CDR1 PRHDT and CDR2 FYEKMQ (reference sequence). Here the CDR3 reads CASSLLAGGPNEQFF. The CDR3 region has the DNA TGTGCCAGCAGCTTATTGGCGGGAGGGCCTAATGAGCAGTTCTTC.

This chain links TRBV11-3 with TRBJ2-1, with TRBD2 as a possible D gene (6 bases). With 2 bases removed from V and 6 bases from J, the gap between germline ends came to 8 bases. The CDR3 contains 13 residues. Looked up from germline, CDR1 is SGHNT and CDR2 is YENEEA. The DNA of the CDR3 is TGTGCCAGCAGCTTACCCGGGGGCAATGAGCAGTTCTTC. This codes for CASSLPGGNEQFF.

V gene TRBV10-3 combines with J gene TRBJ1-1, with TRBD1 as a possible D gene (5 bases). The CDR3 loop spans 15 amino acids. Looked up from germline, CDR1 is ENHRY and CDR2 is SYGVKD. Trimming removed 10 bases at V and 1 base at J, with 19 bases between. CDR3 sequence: CASNTDSRPNTEAFF. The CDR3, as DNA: TGTGCCAGCAACACCGACAGCCGACCGAACACTGAAGCTTTCTTT.

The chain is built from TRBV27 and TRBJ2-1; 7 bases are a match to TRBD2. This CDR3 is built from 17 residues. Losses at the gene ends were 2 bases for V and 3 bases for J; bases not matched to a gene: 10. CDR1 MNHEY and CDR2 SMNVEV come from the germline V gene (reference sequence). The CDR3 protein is CASSLGVGGRYYNEQFF. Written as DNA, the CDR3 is TGTGCCAGCAGTTTAGGAGTTGGCGGGAGATACTACAATGAGCAGTTCTTC.